This TCR beta chain was captured by sequencing in a study of response to subunit inactivated influenza vaccine. TCRdb reanalysed the RT-PCR reads using MiXCR and keeps one entry per CDR3 protein. The data hold about 540,000 distinct CDR3 sequences, with roughly 23% observed a single time. Trimming removed 3 bases at V and 3 bases at J, with 15 bases between. CDR3 length: 15 amino acids. Germline lookup yields CDR1 SGHAT and CDR2 FQNNGV. The same sample was also used in a study of T cells expressing NK-cell markers. That work states: Template switching by 5'RACE with UMIs generated the TCR beta cDNA. Seven of the eight sequenced donors were classified as HCMV-seropositive, and one was classified as seronegative. NKG2C+ dominant clonotype frequencies in 5 or 6 donors were roughly 1.0-7.5% of CD8+ T cells. The CD3+CD56-NKG2C+ fraction of a few donors was likewise dominated by these clonotypes.

The V gene is TRBV11-2, the J gene TRBJ2-7, with D perhaps matching TRBD2 (7 bases). The source of this sequence is a man aged 50 to 59 who received an inactivated influenza vaccine. The input for sequencing was CD4+ T cells sorted from PBMCs, taken less than 13 days after vaccination. The CDR3 reads CASSLTRGGSYEQYF. The CDR3 coding sequence is TGTGCCAGCAGCTTGACCAGGGGAGGGAGCTACGAGCAGTACTTC.